This TCR beta chain appears in the sequencing data of a study of Graves' ophthalmopathy and Graves' hyperthyroidism (dated by TCRdb to the late 2010s). Regarding the complete study: Peripheral blood was collected at initial diagnosis, before any treatment. In total, around 140 blood samples were TCR-sequenced: some 43 ophthalmopathy, approximately 80 hyperthyroidism and approximately 17 hyperthyroidism-to-ophthalmopathy patients. For independent validation, a separate cohort was made up of about 18 hyperthyroidism patients plus 17 patients who later progressed from hyperthyroidism to ophthalmopathy. A discovery set of 100 patients (43 ophthalmopathy, some 58 stable hyperthyroidism) was enrolled to explore V-J signatures distinguishing ophthalmopathy from hyperthyroidism. In about six hyperthyroidism patients, T-cell repertoires of thyroid tissue and blood were compared. The study used TCR beta repertoire signatures to distinguish Graves' ophthalmopathy from Graves' hyperthyroidism and to predict progression to ophthalmopathy. Following sampling, methimazole starting at 30 mg daily was administered to hyperthyroidism patients, and high-dose intravenous methylprednisolone was administered to ophthalmopathy patients.

The ophthalmopathy patients had moderately to severely active disease, with a Clinical Activity Score of 3 or higher, a NOSPECS grade of 4 or higher, and a disease duration of less than 3 months. Patients with other autoimmune diseases, uncontrolled infections, pregnancy or lactation were excluded. Diagnosis was based on clinical symptoms, serum thyroxine, TRAb, thyroid ultrasound and orbital computed tomography. PBMCs were isolated from about 9 ml of fresh peripheral blood by Ficoll-Paque density gradient centrifugation. Total RNA was extracted with Trizol reagent and quality-checked on an Agilent 2100 Bioanalyzer. In regard to this clonotype: The antigen it binds to is not known. A read error may explain this, as a much larger clone is one base away.

For repertoire sequencing, TCR beta CDR3 regions were amplified from RNA transcripts. A first-round RT-PCR used HTBI primers with the Qiagen OneStep RT-PCR kit, followed by a second-round multiplex PCR, size selection and purification. Libraries were sequenced on an Illumina HiSeq2000 using paired-end 100 bp reads. Per the source publication's procedure: SOAPnuke was used to process the reads, removing any read that contained adapters or uncalled bases, had a mean Phred below 15, or lacked an exact match to the constant primer or identifier. COPE v1.2.5 was used to merge high-quality paired reads. Each unique nucleotide sequence was defined as a clonotype, and clonotypes were aligned to IMGT TRB V, D and J references with MiTCR v1.1. Only V-J combinations with frequency above 0.0001 were analysed, covering approximately 99% of repertoires. For each V-J combination, a TCR clonal expansion and chaos score was defined as F50 clonal expansion divided by the chaos observed in the TCRdist matrix. Welch's t-statistics and random forest were used to narrow the features down to 13 V-J combinations, which were then fed into a naive Bayes classifier. The similarity between thyroid and blood repertoires was quantified using the Morisita-Horn index. In-frame beta chains were kept once TCRdb had trimmed the public reads at Q25 with fastp and called clones with MiXCR. Rows with one shared CDR3 protein collapse into an entry with the most common genes and DNA. TCRdb, rather than the study authors, made the V and J calls. In this sample the table shows 650,000 to 900,000 distinct CDR3 sequences, around 40% of which occur a single time. Of the sample, 40% to 45% falls within the top ten clones.

Taken from cysteine to phenylalanine, the CDR3 has 16 residues. Left in the record is the CDR3 DNA by itself, 48 bases read in frame from the first base. CDR1 and CDR2 (SGHVS, FNYEAQ) derive from the germline V gene. Beyond this particular receptor, the publication reports: Sample size was not predetermined statistically, and investigators were not blinded to group allocation. Most expanded thyroid clonotypes with frequency above 0.001 were also detected in blood, suggesting blood repertoires may reflect the thyroid immune response. Ophthalmopathy was separated from stable hyperthyroidism by the 13-signature model with 85% to 90% sensitivity and about 81% specificity in cross-validation and with 80%/75% in the test set. In validation, the model predicted ophthalmopathy progression with 55% to 71% sensitivity and approximately 75% specificity; some twelve predicted patients were CT-confirmed with GO in a median of about 6.1 months.

This receptor was identified in an adult man with Graves' ophthalmopathy. The sequence links TRBV7-6 to TRBJ2-6; no D segment can be confidently identified. The sequenced sample was peripheral blood. The CDR3 reads CASRLTSGTGANVLTF. The nucleotide sequence reads as follows: TGTGCCAGCCGCTTAACGTCGGGTACTGGGGCCAACGTCCTGACTTTC.